The 27 T cell receptor beta chains below were found in one sample sequenced in a study of T cell responses to AZD1222 COVID-19 vaccine. Assay used: immunoSEQ multiplex PCR; TCRdb lists only in-frame clones, some missing. The sample lists 110,000 to 150,000 clones; roughly 90% were seen once. Sequencing was performed on peripheral blood, taken 28 days after the second AZD1222 dose. Receptors were obtained from an adult who received the AZD1222 COVID-19 vaccine.

J is TRBJ2-6 and V is TRBV14; tentatively, D is TRBD1 (5 bases). The length of the CDR3 is 16 residues. The V end lost 3 bases, the J end lost 0 bases, and 9 bases lay between the germline ends. Germline V gives CDR1 SGHDN, CDR2 FVKESK. Here the CDR3 reads CASSQETGSGANVLTF. CDR3 bases: TGTGCCAGCAGCCAGGAAACAGGCTCTGGGGCCAACGTCCTGACTTTC.

V and J are TRBV6-5 and TRBJ1-3; no firm D call. CDR1 MNHEY and CDR2 SVGAGI come from the germline V gene. This CDR3 comprises 15 residues. V was trimmed by 7 bases and J by 3 bases, leaving 16 bases between them. CDR3 amino acids: CASKASAGRGNTIYF. DNA of the CDR3: TGTGCCAGCAAAGCCTCGGCGGGCCGTGGAAACACCATATATTTT.

The table lists this clone with a few counts. The chain has TRBV19 and TRBJ1-6; a possible D gene is TRBD1 (6 bases). Trimming pared 6 bases from V and 7 bases from J, leaving 25 bases between. CDR3 length: 18 amino acids. Germline CDR1 reads LNHDA; CDR2 reads SQIVND (reference sequence). This CDR3 is CASSRVVQRGGSNSPLHF. The CDR3 DNA sequence: TGTGCCAGTAGCCGCGTAGTTCAAAGGGGGGGCTCGAATTCACCCCTCCACTTT.

CDR3 sequence: CASSLVQDSNQPQHF. CDR3 nucleotide sequence: TGTGCCAGCAGCTTAGTTCAGGATAGCAATCAGCCCCAGCATTTT. V usage is TRBV7-2 and J usage is TRBJ1-5, with unresolved D. This CDR3 region has 15 residues. Germline CDR1 reads SGHTA; CDR2 reads FQGNSA. Deletions cut 1 base from V and 0 bases from J, with 7 bases between.

The CDR3 is CSASEGSYTF. CDR3 nucleotide sequence: TGCAGTGCTAGCGAAGGGAGCTACACCTTC. The chain is built from TRBV20-1 and TRBJ1-2, with D hard to call. The V gene's germline CDR1 is DFQATT and CDR2 SNEGSKA (reference sequence). This CDR3 region has 10 residues. V was cut by 3 bases and J by 9 bases, with 8 bases left in between.

This sequence joins TRBV3-1 (or the pseudogene TRBV3-2) and TRBJ1-3; TRBD1 aligns across 9 bases. The trim removed 4 bases at V and 4 bases at J, leaving 5 bases unmatched. The germline V gene has CDR1 LGHDT and CDR2 YNNKEL (reference sequence). The CDR3 has 15 residues. As DNA, the CDR3 is TGTGCCAGCAGCCGCGCAGACAGGGGGGGAAACACCATATATTTT. Translation: CASSRADRGGNTIYF.

The chain carries TRBV5-1 and TRBJ2-7; unclear D gene. CDR3 length equals 12 residues. Germline V lookup: CDR1 SGHRS, CDR2 YFSETQ. V was cut by 4 bases and J by 5 bases, with 10 bases left in between. The chain's CDR3 is CASSASGNEQYF. CDR3 sequence (DNA): TGCGCCAGCAGCGCCTCAGGAAACGAGCAGTACTTC.

V is TRBV6-5 and J is TRBJ1-1; tentatively, D is TRBD1 (6 bases). The CDR3 consists of 15 residues. Trimming stripped 6 bases from V and 0 bases from J, with 14 bases between. CDR1 and CDR2 from the germline V gene are MNHEY and SVGAGI. In DNA, the CDR3 is TGTGCCAGCAGCATGGGTGGACAGTTGAACACTGAAGCTTTCTTT. This gives the protein CASSMGGQLNTEAFF.

The chain employs TRBV19 and TRBJ2-1; possibly TRBD1 or TRBD2 for D (5 bases each). CDR1 LNHDA and CDR2 SQIVND come from the germline V gene (reference sequence). The V end was cut by 6 bases, the J end by 8 bases, with 17 bases between. CDR3 length: 14 amino acids. As DNA, the CDR3 is TGTGCCAGTAGCAAGGGGTCAATGGGGGATGAGCAGTTCTTC. This translates into CASSKGSMGDEQFF.

V usage is TRBV27 and J usage is TRBJ2-1, with 9 bases fitting TRBD2. The CDR3 has 15 residues. The J segment lost 0 bases and the V segment lost 5 bases, leaving 2 bases of the junction unmatched. From germline, CDR1 is MNHEY and CDR2 SMNVEV (reference sequence). CDR3 sequence (DNA): TGTGCCAGCAGTAGCGGGAGGAGCTCCTACAATGAGCAGTTCTTC. This translates into CASSSGRSSYNEQFF.

The gene calls are TRBV4-1 and TRBJ2-7; the D gene is possibly TRBD1 (5 bases). The CDR3 contains 19 residues. V lost 1 base, J lost 0 bases, and 22 bases lay in between. Per germline, CDR1 MGHRA and CDR2 YSYEKL. CDR3 amino acids: CASSQAGSILTRSSYEQYF. The CDR3 DNA follows: TGCGCCAGCAGCCAAGCAGGGTCCATCCTCACCCGGAGCTCCTACGAGCAGTACTTC.

V gene TRBV7-2 combines with J gene TRBJ2-3; perhaps TRBD1 as D (6 bases). V lost 5 bases, J lost 5 bases, and 11 bases lay in between. Germline V gives CDR1 SGHTA, CDR2 FQGNSA. CDR3 size: 13 residues. CDR3: CASSPGVRDTQYF. DNA of the CDR3: TGTGCCAGCAGCCCAGGGGTTAGAGATACGCAGTATTTT.

The V gene is TRBV7-3, the J gene TRBJ1-1, with 8 bases lining up with TRBD1. Per the germline V gene, CDR1 is SGHTA and CDR2 is FQGTGA. There are 14 residues in the CDR3. V was pared by 4 bases and J by 1 base, with 2 bases of the junction left unmatched. The CDR3 is CASSSTGANTEAFF. CDR3 bases: TGTGCCAGCAGCTCGACAGGGGCGAACACTGAAGCTTTCTTT.

The table lists this clone with a few counts. The rearrangement joins TRBV28 to TRBJ1-6; 7 positions match TRBD1. The J segment lost 5 bases and the V segment lost 4 bases, leaving 5 bases of the junction unmatched. The germline CDR1 and CDR2 sequences are MDHEN and SYDVKM. This CDR3 region has 15 residues. The CDR3 sequence is CASSSAGQNNSPLHF. For the CDR3, the DNA is TGTGCCAGCAGTTCCGCGGGACAGAATAATTCACCCCTCCACTTT.

The chain has TRBV7-9 and TRBJ1-4; perhaps TRBD1 as D (5 bases). The CDR3 spans 14 residues. The V and J ends lost 5 bases and 8 bases respectively, with 15 bases between them. The germline CDR1 and CDR2 sequences are SEHNR and FQNEAQ (reference sequence). CDR3 bases: TGTGCCAGCAGCCGCGGGGCCCATCAGGAAAAACTGTTTTTT. Its protein is CASSRGAHQEKLFF.

Only one count was recorded for this clone. The J gene is TRBJ2-1, the V gene TRBV28; TRBD2 matches 16 bases. The ends lost 7 bases at V and 1 base at J; junction bases unmatched: 10. Germline V lookup: CDR1 MDHEN, CDR2 SYDVKM. The CDR3 sequence is 19 residues long. CDR3 loop: CASTNPGLAGGGSYNEQFF. CDR3 nucleotides: TGTGCCAGCACCAATCCGGGACTAGCGGGAGGGGGGTCCTACAATGAGCAGTTCTTC.

The chain couples TRBV7-9 to TRBJ2-7; possibly TRBD2 for D (5 bases). Between the trimmed V and J ends, which lost 5 bases and 2 bases, there was a span of 13 bases. CDR1 is SEHNR, CDR2 FQNEAQ, per germline (reference sequence). The CDR3 consists of 14 residues. Here the CDR3 reads CASSPLDSPYEQYF. The CDR3 DNA reads as TGTGCCAGCAGCCCCTTGGACTCACCCTACGAGCAGTACTTC.

V usage is TRBV19 and J usage is TRBJ2-1; tentatively, D is TRBD2 (5 bases). The CDR3 has 15 amino acids. Germline values: CDR1 LNHDA, CDR2 SQIVND (reference sequence). With 5 bases removed from V and 8 bases from J, the gap between germline ends came to 19 bases. The CDR3 DNA sequence: TGTGCCAGTAGTCACGACGCGGGCAGTATCTATGAGCAGTTCTTC. It translates to CASSHDAGSIYEQFF.

The chain combines TRBV25-1 with TRBJ2-1; TRBD2 matches 8 bases. After removal of 8 bases from V and 2 bases from J, the junction contained 5 bases not matched to a gene. The length of the CDR3 is 14 residues. Germline-derived CDR1 and CDR2 are MGHDK and SYGVNS. CDR3 DNA: TGTGCCAGCGCAGCGGGAGTAACCTACAATGAGCAGTTCTTC. It is translated as CASAAGVTYNEQFF.

This clone has a single count. The rearrangement uses TRBV6-4 and TRBJ1-1; tentative D call: TRBD1 (5 bases). CDR1 and CDR2 from the germline V gene are MRHNA and SNTAGT. Deletions cut 8 bases from V and 4 bases from J, with 26 bases between. There are 17 residues in the CDR3. CDR3 amino acids: CASPPGQGVMKSTEAFF. CDR3 bases: TGTGCCAGCCCCCCCGGCCAAGGGGTAATGAAGAGCACTGAAGCTTTCTTT.

The genes are TRBV7-8 and TRBJ2-1; TRBD1 might be the D (5 bases). V lost 3 bases, J lost 0 bases, and 9 bases lay in between. This CDR3 is built from 15 residues. CDR1 is SGHVS and CDR2 is FQNEAQ in the germline V gene. In DNA, the CDR3 is TGTGCCAGCAGCTTCGACAGCTACTCCTACAATGAGCAGTTCTTC. Its translation is CASSFDSYSYNEQFF.

A single count supports this clone. The V and J genes are TRBV10-2 and TRBJ1-2; D is possibly TRBD1 (5 bases). Germline V gene sequence: CDR1 WSHSY, CDR2 SAAADI. V lost 2 bases and J lost 4, with 14 bases in between. The CDR3 is 15 residues long. CDR3 in amino acids: CASSETPTDSYGYTF. CDR3 sequence (DNA): TGCGCCAGCAGTGAGACCCCGACAGACTCCTATGGCTACACCTTC.

The CDR3 region is CASSKTPGQNTEAFF. In DNA, the CDR3 is TGTGCCAGTAGTAAAACCCCCGGGCAGAACACTGAAGCTTTCTTT. The V call is TRBV19, the J call TRBJ1-1, with unresolved D. V shed 4 bases and J shed 1 base, with 13 bases lying between them. Germline V gene data show CDR1 as LNHDA and CDR2 as SQIVND (reference sequence). The CDR3 extends over 15 amino acids.

This chain connects TRBV4-2 to TRBJ2-2; TRBD2 matches 12 bases. V shed 1 base and J 6 bases; nucleotides not matched to a gene: 3. This CDR3 spans 16 amino acids. CDR1 and CDR2 (germline): LGHNA, YNFKEQ. CDR3 sequence (DNA): TGTGCCAGCAGCCAAGTCGCTAGCGGGAGGGCCGGGGAGCTGTTTTTT. Translation: CASSQVASGRAGELFF.

The chain joins TRBV7-8 to TRBJ1-6; TRBD1 matches at 10 bases. The CDR3 is made up of 14 amino acids. Germline trimming cut 8 bases from V and 8 bases from J; bases unmatched to any gene: 6. Germline CDR1 reads SGHVS; CDR2 reads FQNEAQ. The CDR3 loop is CASGRTGGYSPLHF. The CDR3 DNA sequence: TGTGCCAGCGGACGGACAGGGGGTTATTCACCCCTCCACTTT.

CDR3: CASSIRPGGRQETQYF. The CDR3 DNA is TGTGCCAGTAGTATTCGCCCAGGGGGACGGCAAGAGACCCAGTACTTC. V gene TRBV19 combines with J gene TRBJ2-5; TRBD1 matches at 7 bases. V shed 3 bases and J 2 bases; nucleotides not matched to a gene: 9. Germline V lookup: CDR1 LNHDA, CDR2 SQIVND (reference sequence). The CDR3 extends over 16 amino acids.

The chain links TRBV29-1 to TRBJ1-1; no clear D. CDR1 SQVTM and CDR2 ANQGSEA come from the germline V gene. The CDR3 has 14 amino acids. Between the trimmed V and J ends, which lost 5 bases and 4 bases, there was a span of 17 bases. The CDR3 loop is CSVSSGSSSTEAFF. The CDR3 DNA reads TGCAGCGTTAGCTCGGGCAGCAGCTCCACTGAAGCTTTCTTT.